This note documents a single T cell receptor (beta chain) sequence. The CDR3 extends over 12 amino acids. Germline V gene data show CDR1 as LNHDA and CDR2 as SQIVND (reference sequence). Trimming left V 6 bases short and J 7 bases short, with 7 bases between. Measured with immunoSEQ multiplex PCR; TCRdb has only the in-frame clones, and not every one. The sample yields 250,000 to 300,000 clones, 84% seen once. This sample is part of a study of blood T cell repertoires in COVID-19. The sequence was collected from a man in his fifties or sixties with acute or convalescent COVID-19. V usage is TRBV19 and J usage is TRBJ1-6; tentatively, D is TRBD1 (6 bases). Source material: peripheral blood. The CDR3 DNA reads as TGTGCCAGTAGGCAGGGGAATTCACCCCTCCACTTT. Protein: CASRQGNSPLHF.